This TCR beta chain comes out of a study of blood T cell repertoires in COVID-19. The CDR3 contains 16 residues. V lost 5 bases, J lost 5 bases, and 19 bases lay in between. Germline-derived CDR1 and CDR2 are MNHEY and SMNVEV (reference sequence). Per the authors' pipeline: Cell counts per sample came from amplifying reference gene primers. Only in-frame clones appear in the TCRdb table, and some are missing; sequencing was by immunoSEQ multiplex PCR. V and J calls and clone size are given by that table; D and trimming were obtained from the DNA. The table records some 350,000 clones, 80% to 90% of them present only once.

The gene calls are TRBV27 and TRBJ2-1, with a tentative D call TRBD1 (6 bases). The origin of this receptor is a man younger than 35 who had recovered from COVID-19. Sequenced material: PBMCs or T cells enriched from blood (not recorded which). CDR3 loop: CASSPTLWTAHNEQFF. In DNA form, the CDR3 reads TGTGCCAGCAGTCCGACACTGTGGACAGCCCACAATGAGCAGTTCTTC.